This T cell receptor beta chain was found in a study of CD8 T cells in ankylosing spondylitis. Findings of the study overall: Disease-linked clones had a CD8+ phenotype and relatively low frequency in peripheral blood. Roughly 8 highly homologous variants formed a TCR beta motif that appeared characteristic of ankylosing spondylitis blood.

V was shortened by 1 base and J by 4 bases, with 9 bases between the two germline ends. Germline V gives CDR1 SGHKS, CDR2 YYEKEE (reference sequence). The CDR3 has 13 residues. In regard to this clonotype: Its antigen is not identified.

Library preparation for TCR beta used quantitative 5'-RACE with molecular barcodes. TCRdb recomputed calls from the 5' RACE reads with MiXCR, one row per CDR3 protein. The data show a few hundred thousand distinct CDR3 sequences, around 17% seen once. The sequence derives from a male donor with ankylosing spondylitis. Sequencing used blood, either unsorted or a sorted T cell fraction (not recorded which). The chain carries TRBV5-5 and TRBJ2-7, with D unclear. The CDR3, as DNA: TGTGCCAGCAGCTTGCTCGAGTCATACGAGCAGTACTTC. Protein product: CASSLLESYEQYF.